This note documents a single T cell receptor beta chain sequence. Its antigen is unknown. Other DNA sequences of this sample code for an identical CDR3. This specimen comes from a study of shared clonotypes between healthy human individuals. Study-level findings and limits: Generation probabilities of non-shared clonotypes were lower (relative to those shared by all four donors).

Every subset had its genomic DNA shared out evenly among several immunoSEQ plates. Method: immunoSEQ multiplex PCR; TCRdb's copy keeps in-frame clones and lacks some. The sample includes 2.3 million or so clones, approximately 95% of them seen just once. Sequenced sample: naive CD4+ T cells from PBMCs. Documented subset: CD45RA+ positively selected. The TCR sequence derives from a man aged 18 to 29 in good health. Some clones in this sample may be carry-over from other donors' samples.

The CDR3 nucleotides are TGTGCCAGCAGGCTAGACGGAGGTCTCTACGAGCAGTACTTC. Its translation: CASRLDGGLYEQYF. The V call is TRBV6-6, the J call TRBJ2-7; D is perhaps TRBD2 (5 bases). The CDR3 extends over 14 amino acids. CDR1 and CDR2 (germline): MNHNY, SVGAGI (reference sequence). V was trimmed by 6 bases and J by 3 bases, leaving 15 bases between them.